This is a list of T cell receptor beta chains from one sample in a study of cytomegalovirus exposure and HLA in healthy donors. Clones were sequenced by immunoSEQ multiplex PCR, and TCRdb holds only the in-frame ones, with some missing. The repertoire holds 140,000 to 150,000 clones, approximately 82% seen once, with around 8.8% in the top ten. What was sequenced was PBMCs. These receptor sequences come from a woman in her sixties or seventies in good health and CMV-seropositive. Each CDR3 is given with its conserved first and last residue. The D gene is left open where the match is weak. Not every row has a clone size; where given, it reads once, few, many or a size class.

j_gene	d_gene	v_gene	abundance	CDR3nt	CDR3aa
TRBJ2-1	NA	TRBV7-6	NA	TGTGCCAGCAGCTTAGTCGCTAGAGTGGGGGGCAATGAGCAGTTCTTC	CASSLVARVGGNEQFF
TRBJ2-1	NA	TRBV19	NA	TGTGCCAGTAGCCAGTGGCGGGATGAGCAGTTCTTC	CASSQWRDEQFF
TRBJ2-7	NA	TRBV28	NA	TGTGCCAGCAGTCCGGTCGGGTTCGAGCAGTACTTC	CASSPVGFEQYF
TRBJ2-5	NA	TRBV7-7	few	TGTGCTAGCAGTCAACGTCAGGGCTCCCAAGAGACCCAGTACTTC	CASSQRQGSQETQYF
TRBJ2-7	TRBD1	TRBV5-1	NA	TGCGCCAGCAGCCCCTCAGGGGGACCCTACGAGCAGTACTTC	CASSPSGGPYEQYF
TRBJ2-2	NA	TRBV7-9	NA	TGTGCCAGCAGCTTAGGGGGTCAGGGATACACCGGGGAGCTGTTTTTT	CASSLGGQGYTGELFF
TRBJ2-1	NA	TRBV7-3	NA	TGTGCCAGCAGCGACGGGGCTAGCGCTTACAATGAGCAGTTCTTC	CASSDGASAYNEQFF
TRBJ1-1	NA	TRBV28	NA	TGCATCTGTGGGGGCGGTGGCACTGAAGCTTTCTTT	CICGGGGTEAFF
TRBJ2-7	NA	TRBV5-1	once	TGCGCCAGCAGCCAACTCCTTAACAGGGCTCACGAGCAGTACTTC	CASSQLLNRAHEQYF
TRBJ2-3	TRBD2	TRBV30	NA	TGTGCCTGGAGCCTTGACCGTACTAGCGGGAGACCAGATACGCAGTATTTT	CAWSLDRTSGRPDTQYF
TRBJ2-5	TRBD1	TRBV5-1	NA	TGCGCCAGCAGCCCGGTTTCCGGCGAGGGGGCGGAGACCCAGTACTTC	CASSPVSGEGAETQYF
TRBJ1-1	NA	TRBV6-5	NA	TGTGCCAGCAGTTACCCGGGTACGACTGAAGCTTTCTTT	CASSYPGTTEAFF
TRBJ2-1	TRBD1	TRBV27	NA	TGTGCCAGCAGTTTTAGGACAGGGGCGGACAATGAGCAGTTCTTC	CASSFRTGADNEQFF
TRBJ2-1	NA	TRBV19	NA	TGTGCCAGTAGAGTACGAGCGGAGGACTACAATGAGCAGTTCTTC	CASRVRAEDYNEQFF
TRBJ2-7	NA	TRBV27	NA	TGTGCCAGCAGTTCGACAGGATCCTACGAGCAGTACTTC	CASSSTGSYEQYF
TRBJ2-7	TRBD2	TRBV30	few	TGTGCCTGGAGTAGATGGACTAGCGGGAACGAGCAGTACTTC	CAWSRWTSGNEQYF
TRBJ1-1	NA	TRBV7-2	NA	TGTGCCAGCAGCTTCGGGGGGGGCACTGAAGCTTTCTTT	CASSFGGGTEAFF